This section outlines one T cell receptor beta chain sequence together with its context. The data belong to a study of blood T cell repertoires in COVID-19. The CDR3 extends over 18 amino acids. In germline, CDR1 is KGHDR, CDR2 SFDVKD. V was cut by 1 base and J by 4 bases, with 19 bases left in between. Measured with immunoSEQ multiplex PCR; TCRdb has only the in-frame clones, and not every one. The sample lists a few hundred thousand clones, about nine tenths seen once, with over 9.5% in the top ten. This sequence joins TRBV24-1 and TRBJ2-1; possible D gene TRBD1, 5 bases. Input material: PBMCs or T cells enriched from blood (not recorded which). The source of this sequence is a woman aged 18-30 years who had recovered from COVID-19. CDR3 sequence reads: CATSDFNRFGQGYNEQFF. CDR3 coding DNA: TGTGCCACCAGTGATTTCAACCGTTTCGGGCAGGGATACAATGAGCAGTTCTTC.